The T cell receptor beta chain under discussion was sequenced for a study of blood T cell repertoires in COVID-19. Study details: Acute and convalescent COVID-19 specimens originated in the United States, Italy and Spain.

Those who participated ranged in age from about 18 to 89 years and resided in around 22 US areas. Cohort placement rested on clinical history that participants reported themselves. CDR1 and CDR2 (germline): LGHDT, YNNKEL (reference sequence). J gave up 2 bases and V 3 bases, and 7 bases lay outside the gene matches. The CDR3 extends over 16 amino acids. In the study's own analysis: It was from reference gene primer amplification that nucleated cell counts were estimated. Sequenced by immunoSEQ multiplex PCR; TCRdb stores in-frame clones only, minus some. The V and J calls and clone size were taken over from that table, and D and trimming were inferred from the DNA. The sample shows under 200,000 clones, roughly 82% of them seen only once.

This chain uses TRBV3-1 (or the pseudogene TRBV3-2) with TRBJ2-1; 7 positions match TRBD1. The clonotype originates from an older woman with acute COVID-19. Sequences were obtained from PBMCs or T cells enriched from blood (not recorded which). The chain's CDR3 is CASSHRDSRTYNEQFF. In nucleotides, the CDR3 is TGTGCCAGCAGCCATCGGGACAGCCGAACCTACAATGAGCAGTTCTTC.